This T cell receptor (beta chain) is from a study of T cell responses to AZD1222 COVID-19 vaccine. General observations from the study: An increase in Spike-specific TCR breadth and depth was observed after two AZD1222 doses. Sampling that yielded the repertoires occurred only after the peak T cell response.

With respect to this clone: Its antigen remains unknown.

V lost 2 bases to trimming and J lost 2 bases, with 10 bases between them. The CDR3 is made up of 14 amino acids. The germline V gene encodes CDR1 MNHEY and CDR2 SVGAGI. Only in-frame clones appear in the TCRdb table, and some are missing; sequencing was by immunoSEQ multiplex PCR. Of nearly 110,000 clones listed, around 93% are singletons. This chain links TRBV6-5 with TRBJ2-7; D gene uncertain. Sequenced here: peripheral blood, sampled 28 days after the second AZD1222 dose. This TCR came from an adult who received the AZD1222 COVID-19 vaccine. DNA for the CDR3: TGTGCCAGCAGTTACGAGAGAAGACCCTACGAGCAGTACTTC. Its protein product is CASSYERRPYEQYF.